Here is one T cell receptor beta chain with its context. The antigen remains unidentified. This sample is drawn from a study of T cell responses to AZD1222 COVID-19 vaccine. V was shortened by 0 bases and J by 1 base, with 10 bases between the two germline ends. The CDR3 spans 15 residues. CDR1 is SGHRS, CDR2 YFSETQ, per germline. Profiled with immunoSEQ multiplex PCR; TCRdb holds only in-frame clones, not every one. The sample lists about 190,000 clones; more than 75% were seen once. Study-level points and caveats: No day 14 peak samples; only post-peak repertoires were characterized. Donor demographics were predominantly white British with a female majority; clonal diversity may be underestimated.

The chain joins TRBV5-1 to TRBJ1-1, with D unclear. The material was peripheral blood, obtained on day 0 of MenACWY control vaccination. The origin of this receptor is an adult in good health. The CDR3 sequence: CASSLAIRSNTEAFF. In nucleotides, the CDR3 is TGCGCCAGCAGCTTGGCGATAAGGTCGAACACTGAAGCTTTCTTT.